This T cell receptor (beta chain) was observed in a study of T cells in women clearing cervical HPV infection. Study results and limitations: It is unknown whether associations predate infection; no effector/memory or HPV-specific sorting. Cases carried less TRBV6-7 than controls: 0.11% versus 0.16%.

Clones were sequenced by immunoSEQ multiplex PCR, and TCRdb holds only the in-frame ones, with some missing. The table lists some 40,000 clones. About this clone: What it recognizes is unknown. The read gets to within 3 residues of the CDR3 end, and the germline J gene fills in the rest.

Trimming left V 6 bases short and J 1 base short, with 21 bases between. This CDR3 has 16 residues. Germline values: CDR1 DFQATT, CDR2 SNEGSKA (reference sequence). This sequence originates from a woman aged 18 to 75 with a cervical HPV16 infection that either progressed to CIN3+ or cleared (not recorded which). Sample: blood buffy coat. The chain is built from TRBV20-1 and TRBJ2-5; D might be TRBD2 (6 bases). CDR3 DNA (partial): TGCAGTGCCACGAAGGCCCAGCGGGCCGTCCAAGAGACC. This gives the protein CSATKAQRAVQET. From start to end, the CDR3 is CSATKAQRAVQETQYF.